Shown below are 5 T cell receptor beta chains from a single sample sequenced in a study of cytomegalovirus exposure and HLA in healthy donors. The table came from immunoSEQ multiplex PCR; TCRdb's copy has only in-frame clones and leaves some out. The sample records roughly 260,000 clones, around 90% being singletons. The sequenced sample was PBMCs. The receptor set was obtained from a woman younger than 35 in good health and CMV-seronegative.

This clone showed up just once. V is TRBV11-2 and J is TRBJ2-7; 8 positions match TRBD2. This CDR3 has 16 amino acids. Germline V gene data show CDR1 as SGHAT and CDR2 as FQNNGV. With 0 bases clipped from V and 3 bases from J, the junction kept 7 bases outside the gene matches. The CDR3 DNA sequence: TGTGCCAGCAGCTTAGAAGCGGGGGTTCCCTACTACGAGCAGTACGTC. Protein product: CASSLEAGVPYYEQYV.

The chain has TRBV4-1 and TRBJ1-4; TRBD1 is a possible D gene (5 bases). Germline V gives CDR1 MGHRA, CDR2 YSYEKL. Between the trimmed V and J ends, which lost 1 base and 7 bases, there was a span of 19 bases. The CDR3 extends over 17 amino acids. The CDR3 sequence: CASSQGEGTSGGEKLFF. CDR3 coding DNA: TGCGCCAGCAGCCAAGGGGAGGGGACCTCTGGGGGTGAAAAACTGTTTTTT.

V gene TRBV6-5 combines with J gene TRBJ2-3; no clear D. In germline, CDR1 is MNHEY, CDR2 SVGAGI. The ends were cut back, 6 bases at V and 6 bases at J, with 7 bases in the middle. The CDR3 is made up of 11 amino acids. CDR3 bases: TGTGCCAGCAGAGAAGAGGATACGCAGTATTTT. Residues: CASREEDTQYF.

The chain uses TRBV5-1 and TRBJ1-2, with a possible D match to TRBD1 (5 bases). Trimming took off 2 bases at V and 1 base at J, with 9 bases between the two ends. The CDR3 has 14 residues. Germline values: CDR1 SGHRS, CDR2 YFSETQ. The CDR3 loop is CASSFLDSNYGYTF. The CDR3 DNA reads as TGCGCCAGCAGCTTCCTAGACAGTAACTATGGCTACACCTTC.

The chain links TRBV6-5 to TRBJ2-5, with 7 bases identical to TRBD1. Germline V gene lookup returns CDR1 MNHEY and CDR2 SVGAGI. Trimming took 9 bases from V and 1 from J; bases not matched to a gene: 2. CDR3 length: 12 amino acids. The CDR3 region has the DNA TGTGCCAGTGGGGACAGCCAAGAGACCCAGTACTTC. This gives the protein CASGDSQETQYF.